This T cell receptor beta chain was obtained from a study of resident and recirculating memory T cells in vitiligo (dated by TCRdb to the late 2010s). Looking at the study overall: For TCR beta sequencing, each of 3 stable vitiligo patients provided PBMCs and epidermis from shave biopsies taken at two lesional sites and two nonlesional sites. The goal of the human TCR beta sequencing was to check whether lesional vitiligo skin contained specific clones that differed from the clones found in nonlesional skin and blood. Right before genomic DNA was extracted using the Qiagen DNeasy Blood & Tissue Kit, the samples were homogenized with no cell sorting step.

TCR beta chains were amplified from genomic DNA with the immunoSEQ hsTCRB kit. The immunoSEQ service ran the sequencing of the TCR beta libraries on an Illumina MiSeq instrument. Per the original workflow: The immunoSEQ Analyzer was used to analyze the repertoire data. Held by TCRdb, this immuneACCESS table contains in-frame sequences only and omits some clones. Under half of the omission traces to an unresolved V gene where checked; the cause of the rest is unknown. That table is the source of V, J and clone size, and D and trimming were worked out from the DNA. This sample has tens of thousands of clones in its table, and about 91% of those were observed once. The top ten constitute about 5.5% of the sample. Vitiligo counted as stable when lesions had not changed during the previous 6 months. For classification as stable, the absence of confetti depigmentation, a clinical sign of active vitiligo, was additionally required. Anyone who had been treated within the previous three months was excluded from the study. PBMCs were isolated from heparinized blood by Ficoll density gradient centrifugation and were subsequently flash-frozen.

The investigation overall reported the following: Working out how much the T cell clones identified in the vitiligo lesions and the human Trm versus Tcm pools each contribute will require future mechanistic studies. TCR sequences were not found to be conserved across biopsy sites or patients, suggesting that different lesions are infiltrated by different T cell clones, a pattern described as private specificity. Clonality was not the same from one vitiligo lesion to another, and no unique dominant TCR clone turned up. Even within a single patient, overlap and correlation analysis found no significant repertoire overlap between any biopsies apart from each lesion compared with itself.

About this clone: Its antigen is unknown. Base quality data are lacking; no much larger clone is found one base away.

The receptor comes from a male donor with vitiligo. The material sequenced was blood.

The CDR3 reads as follows: CASSFSHLVEAFF. The nucleotide sequence is TGTGCCAGCAGCTTTAGCCACCTGGTTGAAGCTTTCTTT. The chain employs TRBV5-4 and TRBJ1-1, with no reliable assignment of the D segment. CDR1 and CDR2 were assigned from the germline V gene (reference sequence) as SGHNT and YYREEE. The CDR3, cysteine through phenylalanine, is 13 amino acids long. The sequence is cut down to CDR3 DNA, 39 bases in frame from base 1. The junction shows trimming of 2 bases on V and 7 bases on J, plus 12 bases between the germline ends.